This record looks at one TCR beta chain sequence and its context. Its specificity is unknown. It was with unique molecular identifiers that the TCRbeta library was prepared. TCRdb used MiXCR to reprocess the PCR reads, holding one entry per CDR3 protein. The table shows about 590,000 distinct CDR3 sequences, with 10% to 15% occurring only once. The data derive from a study of T-cell reconstitution after alpha-beta-depleted transplantation in children. Study-wide results and caveats: Reports say that about two months after transplant, the alpha-beta T cells came out of several hundred graft clones that had expanded.

V shed 8 bases and J shed 0 bases, with 11 bases lying between them. Looked up from germline, CDR1 is SGHTA and CDR2 is FQGNSA. The CDR3 is 13 amino acids. The rearrangement uses TRBV7-2 and TRBJ2-7; perhaps TRBD2 as D (6 bases). This receptor was taken from a male patient aged 5 to 17 who had a stem cell transplant for acute myeloid leukemia, so the T cells may come from the graft donor. Sequenced material: PBMCs, mostly from graft donor cells, taken 360 days after TCRalphabeta/CD19-depleted stem cell transplant. DNA for the CDR3: TGTGCCAGCGGGCCCGGGAGCTCCTACGAGCAGTACTTC. It translates to CASGPGSSYEQYF.